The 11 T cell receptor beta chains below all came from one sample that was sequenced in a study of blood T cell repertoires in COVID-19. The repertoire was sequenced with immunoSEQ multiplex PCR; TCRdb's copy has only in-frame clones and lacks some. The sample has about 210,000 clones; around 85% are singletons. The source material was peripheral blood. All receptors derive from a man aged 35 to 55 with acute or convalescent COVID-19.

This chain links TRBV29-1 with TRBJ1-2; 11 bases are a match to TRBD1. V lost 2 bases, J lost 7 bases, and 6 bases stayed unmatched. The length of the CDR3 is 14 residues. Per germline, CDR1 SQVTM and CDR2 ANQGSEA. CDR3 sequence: CSVERTGGARGYTF. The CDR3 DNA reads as TGCAGCGTTGAAAGGACAGGGGGCGCTCGTGGCTACACCTTC.

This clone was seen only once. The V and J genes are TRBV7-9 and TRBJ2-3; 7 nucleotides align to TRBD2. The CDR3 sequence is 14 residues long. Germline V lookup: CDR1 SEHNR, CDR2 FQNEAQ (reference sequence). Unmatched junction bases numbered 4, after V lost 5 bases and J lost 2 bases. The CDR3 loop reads CASSLSGSTDTQYF. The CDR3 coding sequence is TGTGCCAGCAGCCTTAGCGGGTCCACAGATACGCAGTATTTT.

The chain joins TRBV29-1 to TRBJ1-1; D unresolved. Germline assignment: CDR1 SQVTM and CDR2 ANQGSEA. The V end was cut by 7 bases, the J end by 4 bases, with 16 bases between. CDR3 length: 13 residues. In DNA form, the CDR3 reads TGCAGCGCAGGCAGTCAGGTGATCACTGAAGCTTTCTTT. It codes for CSAGSQVITEAFF.

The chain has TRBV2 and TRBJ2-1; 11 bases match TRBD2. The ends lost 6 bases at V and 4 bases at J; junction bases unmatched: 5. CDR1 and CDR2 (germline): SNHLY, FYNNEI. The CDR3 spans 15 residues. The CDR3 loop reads CASRTGTSGYNEQFF. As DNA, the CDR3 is TGTGCCAGCAGGACGGGGACTAGCGGTTACAATGAGCAGTTCTTC.

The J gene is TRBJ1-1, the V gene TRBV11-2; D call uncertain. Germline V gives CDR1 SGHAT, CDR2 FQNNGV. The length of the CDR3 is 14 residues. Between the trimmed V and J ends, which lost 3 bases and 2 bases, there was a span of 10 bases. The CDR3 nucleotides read TGTGCCAGCAGCTTCGTTCTGGCAAACACTGAAGCTTTCTTT. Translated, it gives CASSFVLANTEAFF.

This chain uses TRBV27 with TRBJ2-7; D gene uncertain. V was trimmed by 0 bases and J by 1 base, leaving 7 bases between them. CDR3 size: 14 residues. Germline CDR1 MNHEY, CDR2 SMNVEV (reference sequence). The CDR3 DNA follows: TGTGCCAGCAGTTTATCGAGCTTGTCCTACGAGCAGTACTTC. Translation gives CASSLSSLSYEQYF.

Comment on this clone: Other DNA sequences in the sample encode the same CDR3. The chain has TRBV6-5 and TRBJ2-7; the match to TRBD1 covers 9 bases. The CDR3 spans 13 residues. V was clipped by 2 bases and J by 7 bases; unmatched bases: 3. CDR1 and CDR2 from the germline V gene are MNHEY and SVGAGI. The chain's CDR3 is CASSYLDRGEQYF. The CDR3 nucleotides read TGTGCCAGCAGTTACCTCGACAGGGGGGAGCAGTACTTC.

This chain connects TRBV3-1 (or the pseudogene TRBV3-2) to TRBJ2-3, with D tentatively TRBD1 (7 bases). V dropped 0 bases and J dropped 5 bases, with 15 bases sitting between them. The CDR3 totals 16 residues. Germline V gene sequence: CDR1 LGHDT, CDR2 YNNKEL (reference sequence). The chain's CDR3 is CASSQELGQGGDTQYF. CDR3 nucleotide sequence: TGTGCCAGCAGCCAAGAGTTAGGGCAGGGGGGAGATACGCAGTATTTT.

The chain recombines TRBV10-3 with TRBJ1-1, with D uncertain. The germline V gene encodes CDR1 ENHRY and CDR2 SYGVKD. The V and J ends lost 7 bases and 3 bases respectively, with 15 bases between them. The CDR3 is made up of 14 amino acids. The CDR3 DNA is TGTGCCATCACCCCCGGCAAGCGGGACACTGAAGCTTTCTTT. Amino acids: CAITPGKRDTEAFF.

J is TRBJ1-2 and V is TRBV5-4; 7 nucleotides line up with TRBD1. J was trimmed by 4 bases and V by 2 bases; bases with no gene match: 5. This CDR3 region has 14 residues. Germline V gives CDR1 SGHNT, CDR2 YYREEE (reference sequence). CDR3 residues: CASSFGTASYGYTF. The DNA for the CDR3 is TGTGCCAGCAGCTTTGGGACAGCGTCCTATGGCTACACCTTC.

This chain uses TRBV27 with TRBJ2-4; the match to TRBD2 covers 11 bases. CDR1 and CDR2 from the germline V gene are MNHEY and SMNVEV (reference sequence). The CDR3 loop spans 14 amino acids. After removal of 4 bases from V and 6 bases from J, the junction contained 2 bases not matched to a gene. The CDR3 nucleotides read TGTGCCAGCAGTTCCGGGACTAGCGGAAACATTCAGTACTTC. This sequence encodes CASSSGTSGNIQYF.